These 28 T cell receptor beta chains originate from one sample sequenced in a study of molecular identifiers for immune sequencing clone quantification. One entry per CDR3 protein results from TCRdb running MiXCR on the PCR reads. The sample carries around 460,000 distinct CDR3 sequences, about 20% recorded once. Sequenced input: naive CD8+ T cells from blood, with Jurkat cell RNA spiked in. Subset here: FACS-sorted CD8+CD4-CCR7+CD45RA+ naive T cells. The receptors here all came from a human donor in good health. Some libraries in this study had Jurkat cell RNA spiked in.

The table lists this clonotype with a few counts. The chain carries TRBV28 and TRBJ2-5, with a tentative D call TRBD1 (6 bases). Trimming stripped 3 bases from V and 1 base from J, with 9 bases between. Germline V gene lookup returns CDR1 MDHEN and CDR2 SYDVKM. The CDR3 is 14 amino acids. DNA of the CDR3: TGTGCCAGCAGTTTTGACAGGCTCCAAGAGACCCAGTACTTC. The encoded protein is CASSFDRLQETQYF.

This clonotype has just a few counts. CDR3 loop: CASSHKIRTSPNTGELFF. CDR3 DNA: TGCGCCAGCAGCCACAAAATACGGACTAGCCCGAACACCGGGGAGCTGTTTTTT. V usage is TRBV4-1 and J usage is TRBJ2-2, with 8 positions matching TRBD2. The trim removed 3 bases at V and 0 bases at J, leaving 9 bases unmatched. There are 18 residues in the CDR3. The germline CDR1 and CDR2 sequences are MGHRA and YSYEKL.

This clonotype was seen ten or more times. The CDR3 is CASSEPGPPDTQYF. CDR3 DNA: TGTGCCAGCAGCGAACCCGGGCCCCCAGATACGCAGTATTTT. The chain couples TRBV10-3 to TRBJ2-3; D gene ambiguous. CDR1 and CDR2 from the germline V gene are ENHRY and SYGVKD. The CDR3 contains 14 residues. V lost 10 bases to trimming and J lost 4 bases, with 18 bases between them.

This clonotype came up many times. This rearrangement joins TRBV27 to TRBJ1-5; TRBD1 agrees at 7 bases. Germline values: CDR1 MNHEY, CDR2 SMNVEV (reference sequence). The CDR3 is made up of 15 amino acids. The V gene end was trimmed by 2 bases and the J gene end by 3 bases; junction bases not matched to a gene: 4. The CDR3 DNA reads TGTGCCAGCAGTTTACAGGGGGTTAACAATCAGCCCCAGCATTTT. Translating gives CASSLQGVNNQPQHF.

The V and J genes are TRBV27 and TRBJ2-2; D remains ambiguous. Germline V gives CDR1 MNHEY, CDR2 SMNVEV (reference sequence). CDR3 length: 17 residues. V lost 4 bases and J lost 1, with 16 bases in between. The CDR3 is CASSSRIGYRNTGELFF. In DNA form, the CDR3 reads TGTGCCAGCAGTTCCAGGATTGGTTACCGGAACACCGGGGAGCTGTTTTTT.

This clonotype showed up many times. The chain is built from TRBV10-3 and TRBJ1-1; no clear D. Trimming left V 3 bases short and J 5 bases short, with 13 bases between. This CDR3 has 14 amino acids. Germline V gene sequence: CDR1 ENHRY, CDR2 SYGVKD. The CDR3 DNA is TGTGCCATCAGTGATTCCGCCTTGGGGACTGAAGCTTTCTTT. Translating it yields CAISDSALGTEAFF.

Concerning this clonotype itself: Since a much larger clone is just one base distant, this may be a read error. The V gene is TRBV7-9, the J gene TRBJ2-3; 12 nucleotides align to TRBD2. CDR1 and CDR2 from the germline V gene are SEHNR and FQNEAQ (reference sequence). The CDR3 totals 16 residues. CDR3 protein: CASRSPSGRATDAQYF. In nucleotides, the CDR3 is TGTGCCAGCAGATCCCCTAGCGGGAGGGCGACAGATGCGCAGTATTTT.

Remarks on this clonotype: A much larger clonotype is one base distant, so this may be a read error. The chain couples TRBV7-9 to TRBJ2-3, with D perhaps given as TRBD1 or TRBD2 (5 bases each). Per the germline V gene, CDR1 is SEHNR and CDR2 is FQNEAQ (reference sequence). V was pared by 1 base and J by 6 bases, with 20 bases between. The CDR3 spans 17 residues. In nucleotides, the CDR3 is TGTGCCAGCAGCTTAGTGTTAGCGATATCATACAGGGATACGCAGTATTTT. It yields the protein CASSLVLAISYRDTQYF.

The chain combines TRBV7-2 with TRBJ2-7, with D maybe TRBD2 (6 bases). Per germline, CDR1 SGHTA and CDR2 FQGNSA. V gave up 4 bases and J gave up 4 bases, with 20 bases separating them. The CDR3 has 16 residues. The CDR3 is CASSSTWGVSRYEQYF. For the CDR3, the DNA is TGTGCCAGCAGCTCTACCTGGGGGGTATCTCGGTACGAGCAGTACTTC.

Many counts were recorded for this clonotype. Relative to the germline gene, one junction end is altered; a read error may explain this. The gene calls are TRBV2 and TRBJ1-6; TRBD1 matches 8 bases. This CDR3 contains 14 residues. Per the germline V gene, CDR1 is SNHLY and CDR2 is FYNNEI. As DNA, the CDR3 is TGTGCCAGCAGCGAAGGACAGGGAGGGTCACCCCTCCACTTT. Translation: CASSEGQGGSPLHF.

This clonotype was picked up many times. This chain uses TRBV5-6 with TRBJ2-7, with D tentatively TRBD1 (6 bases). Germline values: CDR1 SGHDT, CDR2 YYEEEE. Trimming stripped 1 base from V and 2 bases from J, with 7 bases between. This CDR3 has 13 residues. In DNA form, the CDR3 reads TGTGCCAGCAGCTTGTACAGGGCCTACGAGCAGTACTTC. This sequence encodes CASSLYRAYEQYF.

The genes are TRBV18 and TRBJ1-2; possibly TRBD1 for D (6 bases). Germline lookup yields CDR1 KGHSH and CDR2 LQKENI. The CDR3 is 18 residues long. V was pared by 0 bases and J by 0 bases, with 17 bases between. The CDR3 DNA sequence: TGTGCCAGCTCACCACCTCATGGACAGATACTTACTAACTATGGCTACACCTTC. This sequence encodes CASSPPHGQILTNYGYTF. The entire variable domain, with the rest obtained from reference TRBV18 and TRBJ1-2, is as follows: NAGVMQNPRHLVRRRGQEARLRCSPMKGHSHVYWYRQLPEEGLKFMVYLQKENIIDESGMPKERFSAEFPKEGPSILRIQQVVRGDSAAYFCASSPPHGQILTNYGYTFGSGTRLTVV.

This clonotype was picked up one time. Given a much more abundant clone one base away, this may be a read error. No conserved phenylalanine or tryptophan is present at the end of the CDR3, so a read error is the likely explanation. CDR3 in DNA: TGTGCCAGCAGCGGGAACTCCGGGACAGGGTTGTTCAGCAATCAGCCCCAGCATTCT. This encodes CASSGNSGTGLFSNQPQHS. The chain joins TRBV6-1 to TRBJ1-5, with 9 bases that match TRBD1. J was trimmed by 1 base and V by 6 bases; bases with no gene match: 16. The germline V gene has CDR1 MNHNS and CDR2 SASEGT. The CDR3 is 19 residues long.

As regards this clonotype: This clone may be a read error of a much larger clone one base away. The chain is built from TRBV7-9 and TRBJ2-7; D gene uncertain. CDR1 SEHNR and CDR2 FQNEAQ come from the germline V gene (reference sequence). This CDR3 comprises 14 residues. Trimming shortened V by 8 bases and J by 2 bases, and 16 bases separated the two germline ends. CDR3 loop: CASGMGRHAYEQYF. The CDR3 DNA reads TGTGCCAGCGGCATGGGCAGGCACGCCTACGAGCAGTACTTC.

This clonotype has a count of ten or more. The CDR3 sequence is CAWSVLAGDEQFF. CDR3 DNA sequence: TGTGCCTGGAGTGTACTAGCGGGCGATGAGCAGTTCTTC. This rearrangement joins TRBV30 to TRBJ2-1; 9 bases align to TRBD2. Germline values: CDR1 GTSNPN, CDR2 SVGIG (reference sequence). The CDR3 contains 13 residues. Unmatched junction bases numbered 2, after V lost 0 bases and J lost 8 bases.

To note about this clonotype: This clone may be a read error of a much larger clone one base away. The CDR3 region has the DNA TGTGCCAGCAGCATAGGAAAGTACTCAGATACGCAGTATTTT. Its translation is CASSIGKYSDTQYF. The chain couples TRBV9 to TRBJ2-3, with no clear D. With 4 bases removed from V and 4 bases from J, the gap between germline ends came to 13 bases. There are 14 residues in the CDR3. Germline V gives CDR1 SGDLS, CDR2 YYNGEE.

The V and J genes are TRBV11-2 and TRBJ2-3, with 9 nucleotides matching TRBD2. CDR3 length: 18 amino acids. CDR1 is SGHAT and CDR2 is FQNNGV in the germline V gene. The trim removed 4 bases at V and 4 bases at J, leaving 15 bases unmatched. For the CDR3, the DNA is TGTGCCAGCAGCTCCCATGGGGGTCGGCGGGGGGGCCCAGATACGCAGTATTTT. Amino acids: CASSSHGGRRGGPDTQYF.

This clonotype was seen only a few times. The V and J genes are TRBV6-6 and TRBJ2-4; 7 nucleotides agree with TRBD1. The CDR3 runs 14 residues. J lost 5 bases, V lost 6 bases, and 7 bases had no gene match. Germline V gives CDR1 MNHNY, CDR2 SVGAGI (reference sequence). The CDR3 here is CASSARQGQNIQYF. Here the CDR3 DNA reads TGTGCCAGCAGCGCACGACAGGGCCAAAACATTCAGTACTTC.

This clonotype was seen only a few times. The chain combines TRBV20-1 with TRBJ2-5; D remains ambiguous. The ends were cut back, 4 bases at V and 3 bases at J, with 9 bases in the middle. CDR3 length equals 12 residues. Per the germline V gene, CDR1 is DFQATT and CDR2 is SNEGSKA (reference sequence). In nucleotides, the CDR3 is TGCAGTGCTACAGACCAAGAAGAGACCCAGTACTTC. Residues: CSATDQEETQYF.

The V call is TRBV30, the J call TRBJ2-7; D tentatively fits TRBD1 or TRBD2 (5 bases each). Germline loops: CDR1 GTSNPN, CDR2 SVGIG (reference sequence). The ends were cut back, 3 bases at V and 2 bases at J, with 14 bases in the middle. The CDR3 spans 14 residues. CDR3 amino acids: CAWSFWDGAYEQYF. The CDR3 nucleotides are TGTGCCTGGAGCTTCTGGGACGGAGCCTACGAGCAGTACTTC.

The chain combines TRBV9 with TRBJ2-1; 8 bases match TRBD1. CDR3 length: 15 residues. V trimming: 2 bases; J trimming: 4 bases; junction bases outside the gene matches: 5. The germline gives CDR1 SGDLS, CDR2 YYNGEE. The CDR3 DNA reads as TGTGCCAGCAGCGTGGGCAGGGGGCGATACAATGAGCAGTTCTTC. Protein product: CASSVGRGRYNEQFF.

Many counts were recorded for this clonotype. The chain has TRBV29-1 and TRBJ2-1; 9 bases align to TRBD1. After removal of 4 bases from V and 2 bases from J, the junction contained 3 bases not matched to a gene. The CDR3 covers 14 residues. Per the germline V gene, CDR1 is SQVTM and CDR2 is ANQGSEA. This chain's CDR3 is CSVAGTGTYNEQFF. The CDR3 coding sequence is TGCAGCGTTGCCGGGACAGGGACCTACAATGAGCAGTTCTTC.

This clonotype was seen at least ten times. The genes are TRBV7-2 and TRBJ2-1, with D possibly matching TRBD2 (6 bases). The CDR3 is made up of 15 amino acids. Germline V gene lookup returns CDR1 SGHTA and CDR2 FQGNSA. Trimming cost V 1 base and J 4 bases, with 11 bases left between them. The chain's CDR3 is CASSLGYGGYNEQFF. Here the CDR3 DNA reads TGTGCCAGCAGCTTAGGTTACGGGGGTTACAATGAGCAGTTCTTC.

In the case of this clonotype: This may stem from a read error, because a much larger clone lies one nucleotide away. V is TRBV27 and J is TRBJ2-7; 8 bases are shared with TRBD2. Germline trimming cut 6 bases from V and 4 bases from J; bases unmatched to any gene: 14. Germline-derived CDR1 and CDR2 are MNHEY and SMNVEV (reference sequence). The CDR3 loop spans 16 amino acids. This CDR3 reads CASSQGRGGRRYEQYF. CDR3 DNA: TGTGCCAGCAGCCAGGGCCGGGGGGGGAGAAGATACGAGCAGTACTTC.

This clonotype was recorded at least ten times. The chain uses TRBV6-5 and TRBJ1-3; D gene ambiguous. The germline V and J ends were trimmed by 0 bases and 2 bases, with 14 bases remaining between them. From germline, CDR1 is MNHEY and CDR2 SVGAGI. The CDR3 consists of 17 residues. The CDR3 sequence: CASSYSDWEAPGNTIYF. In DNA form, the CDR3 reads TGTGCCAGCAGTTACTCAGATTGGGAGGCTCCTGGAAACACCATATATTTT.

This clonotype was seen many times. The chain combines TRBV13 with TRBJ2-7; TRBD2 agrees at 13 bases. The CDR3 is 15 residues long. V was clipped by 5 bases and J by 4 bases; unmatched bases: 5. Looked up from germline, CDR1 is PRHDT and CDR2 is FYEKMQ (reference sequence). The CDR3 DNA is TGTGCCAGCAGCCCGGGACTAGCGGGATATTACGAGCAGTACTTC. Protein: CASSPGLAGYYEQYF.

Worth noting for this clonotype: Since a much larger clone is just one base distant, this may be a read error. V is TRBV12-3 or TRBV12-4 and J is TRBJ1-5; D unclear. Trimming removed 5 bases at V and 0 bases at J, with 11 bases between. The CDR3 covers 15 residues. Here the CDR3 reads CASSDGIRSNQPQHF. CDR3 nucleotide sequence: TGTGCCAGCAGTGATGGGATACGTAGCAATCAGCCCCAGCATTTT.

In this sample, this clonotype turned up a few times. CDR3 protein: CATSSPGENTDTQYF. The CDR3 DNA follows: TGTGCCACCAGTTCTCCCGGGGAAAACACAGATACGCAGTATTTT. V gene TRBV24-1 combines with J gene TRBJ2-3; weak D call: TRBD2 (5 bases). Germline V lookup: CDR1 KGHDR, CDR2 SFDVKD. The V gene lost 6 bases and the J gene lost 2 bases, with 14 bases spanning the gap. CDR3 size: 15 residues.